The 4 T cell receptor beta chains below come from one sample, sequenced in a study of blood T cell repertoires in COVID-19. Produced via immunoSEQ multiplex PCR; TCRdb's table is partial and in-frame only. Among 150,000 to 200,000 clones listed, approximately 84% were seen once. Sequencing used PBMCs or T cells enriched from blood (not recorded which). These receptors originate from a man in his forties who had recovered from COVID-19.

The chain carries TRBV4-3 and TRBJ1-1; TRBD1 matches 7 bases. V shed 2 bases and J 3 bases; nucleotides not matched to a gene: 3. The length of the CDR3 is 14 residues. Germline CDR1 reads LGHNA; CDR2 reads YSLEER. CDR3 residues: CASSQTRGYTEAFF. CDR3 bases: TGCGCCAGCAGCCAAACCAGGGGGTACACTGAAGCTTTCTTT.

The V and J genes are TRBV28 and TRBJ1-2; 7 bases are a match to TRBD1. V dropped 5 bases and J dropped 8; count of bases not matched to a gene: 8. CDR1 MDHEN and CDR2 SYDVKM come from the germline V gene. This CDR3 is 13 amino acids long. CDR3 protein: CASSETGMRGYTF. The CDR3 coding sequence is TGTGCCAGCAGTGAGACAGGGATGAGGGGCTACACCTTC.

This rearrangement joins TRBV5-1 to TRBJ1-1; D gene uncertain. This CDR3 has 13 residues. V gave up 4 bases and J gave up 1 base, with 8 bases separating them. Germline V gene data show CDR1 as SGHRS and CDR2 as YFSETQ. CDR3 sequence: CASSEPGNTEAFF. The CDR3 nucleotides read TGCGCCAGCAGCGAGCCAGGGAACACTGAAGCTTTCTTT.

This sequence joins TRBV11-2 and TRBJ2-7; D unclear. This CDR3 region has 14 residues. The germline V gene has CDR1 SGHAT and CDR2 FQNNGV. V dropped 3 bases and J dropped 4 bases, with 13 bases sitting between them. CDR3 protein: CASSLSATDYEQYF. The CDR3 DNA sequence: TGTGCCAGCAGCTTGAGCGCGACTGATTACGAGCAGTACTTC.